Below are 10 T cell receptor beta chains sequenced from a single sample in a study of T cell responses to AZD1222 COVID-19 vaccine. Clones were read by immunoSEQ multiplex PCR, and TCRdb kept only the in-frame ones, dropping some. The sample carries fewer than 150,000 clones, roughly 91% recorded once. This material consisted of peripheral blood, taken 28 days after the second AZD1222 dose. The origin of the receptors is an adult who received the AZD1222 COVID-19 vaccine.

This clone was detected only once. The CDR3 spells CASTPYVHTQYF. The CDR3 nucleotides are TGTGCCAGCACTCCCTACGTGCATACGCAGTATTTT. The J gene is TRBJ2-3, the V gene TRBV11-2; D remains unclear. The CDR3 runs 12 residues. Deletions cut 7 bases from V and 7 bases from J, with 12 bases between. The germline CDR1 and CDR2 sequences are SGHAT and FQNNGV.

The rearrangement joins TRBV15 to TRBJ2-5; 7 bases are shared with TRBD1. CDR3 size: 16 residues. Unmatched junction bases numbered 11, after V lost 4 bases and J lost 3 bases. The germline V gene has CDR1 LNHNV and CDR2 YYDKDF (reference sequence). DNA for the CDR3: TGTGCCACCAGCACCCCCGGGACAGCCTTAGAAGAGACCCAGTACTTC. It codes for CATSTPGTALEETQYF. The full variable domain, completed using reference TRBV15 and TRBJ2-5, is DAMVIQNPRYQVTQFGKPVTLSCSQTLNHNVMYWYQQKSSQAPKLLFHYYDKDFNNEADTPDNFQSRRPNTSFCFLDIRSPGLGDTAMYLCATSTPGTALEETQYFGPGTRLLVL.

The chain uses TRBV11-2 and TRBJ2-2; D unclear. V dropped 1 base and J dropped 2 bases, with 2 bases sitting between them. Germline V gives CDR1 SGHAT, CDR2 FQNNGV. This CDR3 has 13 residues. CDR3 nucleotides: TGTGCCAGCAGCTTAGTCAACACCGGGGAGCTGTTTTTT. It encodes CASSLVNTGELFF. The full variable domain, completed using reference TRBV11-2 and TRBJ2-2, is EAGVAQSPRYKIIEKRQSVAFWCNPISGHATLYWYQQILGQGPKLLIQFQNNGVVDDSQLPKDRFSAERLKGVDSTLKIQPAKLEDSAVYLCASSLVNTGELFFGEGSRLTVL.

The chain links TRBV6-5 to TRBJ1-4, with D unclear. CDR3 length: 13 amino acids. Trimming cost V 2 bases and J 8 bases, with 9 bases left between them. CDR1 is MNHEY and CDR2 is SVGAGI in the germline V gene. Here the CDR3 reads CASSYREGEKLFF. The CDR3 DNA sequence: TGTGCCAGCAGTTACAGGGAGGGAGAAAAACTGTTTTTT.

The V and J genes are TRBV7-3 and TRBJ2-2, with 7 bases that match TRBD2. The ends lost 5 bases at V and 0 bases at J; junction bases unmatched: 9. Germline values: CDR1 SGHTA, CDR2 FQGTGA. This CDR3 spans 17 amino acids. Written as DNA, the CDR3 is TGTGCCAGCAGCCCCCTCGGGGCGGGAGCGAACACCGGGGAGCTGTTTTTT. This gives the protein CASSPLGAGANTGELFF. The whole variable domain, remainder taken from reference TRBV7-3 and TRBJ2-2, is GAGVSQTPSNKVTEKGKYVELRCDPISGHTALYWYRQSLGQGPEFLIYFQGTGAADDSGLPNDRFFAVRPEGSVSTLKIQRTERGDSAVYLCASSPLGAGANTGELFFGEGSRLTVL.

This chain links TRBV12-5 with TRBJ2-7; no clear D. Deletions cut 1 base from V and 0 bases from J, with 4 bases between. The CDR3 is 13 residues long. Germline assignment: CDR1 LGHNT and CDR2 FRNRAP. Written as DNA, the CDR3 is TGTGCTAGTGGTTTGGAAGTCTCCTACGAGCAGTACTTC. Protein: CASGLEVSYEQYF. The full variable domain, completed using reference TRBV12-5 and TRBJ2-7, is DARVTQTPRHKVTEMGQEVTMRCQPILGHNTVFWYRQTMMQGLELLAYFRNRAPLDDSGMPKDRFSAEMPDATLATLKIQPSEPRDSAVYFCASGLEVSYEQYFGPGTRLTVT.

The rearrangement joins TRBV7-2 to TRBJ1-6; 8 bases are shared with TRBD1. This CDR3 has 14 residues. The junction had 4 bases not matched to a gene; V was cut back by 5 bases and J by 7 bases. Germline V gene lookup returns CDR1 SGHTA and CDR2 FQGNSA. This CDR3 reads CASSGQGPNSPLHF. In DNA, the CDR3 is TGTGCCAGCAGCGGACAGGGCCCCAATTCACCCCTCCACTTT.

The chain carries TRBV29-1 and TRBJ2-7; possibly TRBD2 for D (6 bases). Between the trimmed V and J ends, which lost 2 bases and 2 bases, there was a span of 10 bases. Germline V gene lookup returns CDR1 SQVTM and CDR2 ANQGSEA. The CDR3 sequence is 13 residues long. CDR3 sequence: CSVEMAGPYEQYF. The CDR3 DNA is TGCAGCGTTGAAATGGCGGGGCCCTACGAGCAGTACTTC.

Concerning this clone: At the DNA level, this CDR3 is encoded by other sequences in the same sample as well. The chain links TRBV12-3 or TRBV12-4 to TRBJ1-1; no reliable D call. Trimming stripped 5 bases from V and 2 bases from J, with 3 bases between. This CDR3 region has 11 residues. CDR3 residues: CASSRNTEAFF. In nucleotides, the CDR3 is TGTGCCAGCAGTCGCAACACTGAAGCTTTCTTT.

The gene calls are TRBV7-9 and TRBJ1-5, with D possibly TRBD1 on 6 matching bases. Trimming pared 3 bases from V and 5 bases from J, leaving 20 bases between. The length of the CDR3 is 17 residues. The germline V gene encodes CDR1 SEHNR and CDR2 FQNEAQ (reference sequence). CDR3 loop: CASSLGPGGRQDQPQHF. In DNA, the CDR3 is TGTGCCAGCAGCTTGGGTCCGGGGGGGCGACAGGATCAGCCCCAGCATTTT.